The next 10 T cell receptor beta chains were all read from a single sample in a study of identical twins. TCRdb re-called the 5' RACE reads through MiXCR, storing one row per CDR3 protein. The sample has about 690,000 distinct CDR3 sequences, about 20% seen once. The same sample was also studied in work on T cells expressing NK-cell markers.

Sequencing was done on a sample of PBMCs. The receptor set was obtained from a woman between 18 and 30 years old in good health.

This clonotype was seen repeatedly, ten times or more. The chain is built from TRBV12-3 or TRBV12-4 and TRBJ1-2; D remains ambiguous. CDR3 size: 11 residues. V gave up 6 bases and J gave up 6 bases, with 8 bases separating them. The CDR3 DNA is TGTGCCAGCAGCCTAGGGAATGGCTACACCTTC. Protein: CASSLGNGYTF.

Only one count was recorded for this clonotype. This sequence joins TRBV12-3 or TRBV12-4 and TRBJ1-1; 7 bases fit TRBD1. V gave up 4 bases and J gave up 6 bases; unmatched junction bases: 2. The CDR3 totals 12 residues. The CDR3 region has the DNA TGTGCCAGCAGTTCAGGGGGTCCTGAAGCTTTCTTT. Translated, it gives CASSSGGPEAFF.

Concerning this clonotype: This may stem from a read error, because a much larger clone lies one nucleotide away. The chain uses TRBV20-1 and TRBJ2-5; D may be TRBD1 or TRBD2 (5 bases each). Germline lookup yields CDR1 DFQATT and CDR2 SNEGSKA (reference sequence). V lost 4 bases to trimming and J lost 2 bases, with 17 bases between them. This CDR3 contains 15 residues. This CDR3 is CSAKTGALMQETQYF. The CDR3 nucleotides are TGCAGTGCTAAGACCGGGGCCTTAATGCAAGAGACCCAGTACTTC.

The rearrangement uses TRBV12-3 or TRBV12-4 and TRBJ2-5; perhaps TRBD1 as D (5 bases). V lost 1 base to trimming and J lost 2 bases, with 11 bases between them. The CDR3 length is 15 residues. CDR3 in DNA: TGTGCCAGCAGTTTAGTGCGCAGGGAACAAGAGACCCAGTACTTC. Residues: CASSLVRREQETQYF.

This clonotype was counted between two and nine times. The V and J genes are TRBV5-1 and TRBJ2-6; D uncertain. Germline CDR1 is SGHRS and CDR2 is YFSETQ. V dropped 5 bases and J dropped 3 bases, with 6 bases sitting between them. This CDR3 comprises 13 residues. The CDR3 DNA sequence: TGCGCCAGCAGTATAGGTGGGGCCAACGTCCTGACTTTC. It translates to CASSIGGANVLTF.

This chain joins TRBV5-4 and TRBJ2-5; 14 bases are a match to TRBD2. The V segment lost 3 bases and the J segment 4 bases; nucleotides outside the gene matches: 8. The germline V gene has CDR1 SGHNT and CDR2 YYREEE (reference sequence). The CDR3 covers 17 residues. CDR3 bases: TGTGCCAGCAGCTCCGGGACTAGCGGGGGCTCGGGAGAGACCCAGTACTTC. Amino acids: CASSSGTSGGSGETQYF.

The V and J genes are TRBV11-2 and TRBJ2-1, with D possibly matching TRBD2 (5 bases). Trimming shortened V by 8 bases and J by 8 bases, and 13 bases separated the two germline ends. This CDR3 region has 12 residues. Germline lookup yields CDR1 SGHAT and CDR2 FQNNGV. CDR3 sequence: CASGSRDHEQFF. The DNA for the CDR3 is TGTGCCAGCGGAAGTCGGGATCATGAGCAGTTCTTC.

V and J are TRBV7-9 and TRBJ2-3, with 9 bases matching TRBD1. Trimming took 5 bases from V and 5 from J; bases not matched to a gene: 5. This CDR3 is built from 14 residues. In germline, CDR1 is SEHNR, CDR2 FQNEAQ (reference sequence). This chain's CDR3 is CASSRTGGEDTQYF. The DNA for the CDR3 is TGTGCCAGCAGCCGCACAGGGGGCGAAGATACGCAGTATTTT. Looking up the rest from reference TRBV7-9 and TRBJ2-3 gives the full variable domain: DTGVSQNPRHKITKRGQNVTFRCDPISEHNRLYWYRQTLGQGPEFLTYFQNEAQLEKSRLLSDRFSAERPKGSFSTLEIQRTEQGDSAMYLCASSRTGGEDTQYFGPGTRLTVL.

The chain employs TRBV7-9 and TRBJ1-6; a possible D gene is TRBD1 (5 bases). CDR3 length: 15 residues. Germline assignment: CDR1 SEHNR and CDR2 FQNEAQ (reference sequence). V lost 0 bases and J lost 10, with 13 bases in between. The CDR3 here is CASSLAIREHSPLHF. In DNA, the CDR3 is TGTGCCAGCAGCTTAGCCATCAGGGAACACTCACCCCTCCACTTT.

This clonotype was detected once. V usage is TRBV7-9 and J usage is TRBJ2-7; 7 bases are a match to TRBD1. The J segment lost 1 base and the V segment lost 7 bases, leaving 10 bases of the junction unmatched. This CDR3 contains 15 residues. Germline assignment: CDR1 SEHNR and CDR2 FQNEAQ (reference sequence). The CDR3 DNA is TGTGCCAGCACCCCAGGACAGGCGGGTTCCTACGAGCAGTACTTC. Translation: CASTPGQAGSYEQYF.